This T cell receptor (beta chain) was observed in a study of tumor-infiltrating lymphocytes in primary liver carcinoma. The tissue used was unsorted bulk material of 20-30 mg. RNA and DNA were co-extracted from it with the AllPrep DNA/RNA mini kit. No patient had received treatment, and all had chronic HBV infection. Details on this clonotype: Just one base apart from a much larger clone, this may be a read error. Given the absence of the conserved phenylalanine or tryptophan at the CDR3 end, a read error is likely.

The investigators made TCR beta cDNA from about 510 ng total RNA, using a constant-region primer. Generation of the TCR beta libraries relied on three nested multiplex PCR rounds using slightly modified ARM-PCR. Each of the first two PCR rounds ran approximately 9 cycles with TRBV1-TRBV30 forward and C-beta reverse primers. MiXCR was run by TCRdb on the multiplex PCR reads, yielding one entry per CDR3 protein. The sample gives approximately 190,000 distinct CDR3 sequences, approximately 86% of which show up once; around 18% is in the top ten. With 4 bases removed from V and 0 bases from J, the gap between germline ends came to 10 bases. The CDR3 spans 15 residues. Germline lookup yields CDR1 SNHLY and CDR2 FYNNEI.

The V call is TRBV2, the J call TRBJ1-5; D unclear. Sequencing was done on a sample of tumor tissue from primary liver carcinoma. The receptor's source is a man aged 40-55 years with primary liver carcinoma and hepatitis B virus infection. The chain's CDR3 is CASSAQDYSNQPQHI. In nucleotides, the CDR3 is TGTGCCAGCAGTGCCCAGGACTATAGCAATCAGCCCCAGCATATT.